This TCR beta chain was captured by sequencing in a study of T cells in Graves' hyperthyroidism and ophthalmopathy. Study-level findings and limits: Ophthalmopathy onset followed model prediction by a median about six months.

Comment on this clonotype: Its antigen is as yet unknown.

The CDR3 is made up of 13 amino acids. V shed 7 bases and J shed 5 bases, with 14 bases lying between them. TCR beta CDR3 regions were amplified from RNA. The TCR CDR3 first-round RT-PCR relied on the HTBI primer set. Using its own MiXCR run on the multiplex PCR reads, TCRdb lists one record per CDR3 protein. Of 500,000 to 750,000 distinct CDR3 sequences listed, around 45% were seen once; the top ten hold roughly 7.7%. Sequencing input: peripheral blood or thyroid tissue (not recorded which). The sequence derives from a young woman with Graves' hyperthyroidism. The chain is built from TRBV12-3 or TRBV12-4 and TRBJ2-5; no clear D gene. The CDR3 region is CASTSFSLETQYF. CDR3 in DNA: TGTGCCAGCACTTCTTTTTCGTTGGAGACCCAGTACTTC.